These T cell receptor beta chains were read from a single sample in a study of identical twins. In TCRdb, the 5' RACE reads were re-called with MiXCR into one record per CDR3 protein. The sample comprises about 810,000 distinct CDR3 sequences, over 9% of which are singletons, and around 1.5% rests with the top ten. The same sample was also studied in work on yellow fever vaccine responses in identical twins.

Specimen: PBMCs. All receptors come from a woman aged 18-29 years in good health. The CDR3 runs from the conserved cysteine through the conserved F or W. The order of the fields is clone size, V gene, D gene, J gene, CDR3 protein, CDR3 DNA. A D gene is named only where the DNA matches it firmly. A row's size may be missing; if present it is once, few, many or a size class.

>once|TRBV2|TRBD2|TRBJ2-2
CASSAGTKNTGELFF
TGTGCCAGCAGCGCCGGGACTAAGAACACCGGGGAGCTGTTTTTT
>.|TRBV27|.|TRBJ2-7
CASSLSNLYEQYF
TGTGCCAGCAGTTTATCGAATCTCTACGAGCAGTACTTC
>few|TRBV20-1|.|TRBJ2-1
CSALPYTGQFSYNEQFF
TGCAGTGCCCTTCCCTACACCGGACAGTTCTCCTACAATGAGCAGTTCTTC
>.|TRBV6-1|.|TRBJ2-7
CASIDRTYEQYF
TGTGCCAGCATCGACAGAACCTACGAGCAGTACTTC
>.|TRBV20-1|TRBD2|TRBJ2-1
CSARDPGLAAYNEQFF
TGCAGTGCTAGGGACCCGGGACTAGCGGCATACAATGAGCAGTTCTTC
>few|TRBV19|.|TRBJ1-2
CASSMGRLAGGYTF
TGTGCCAGTAGTATGGGGCGGCTTGCGGGTGGCTACACCTTC
>few|TRBV15|TRBD1|TRBJ2-5
CATSSRARDRWGKETQYF
TGTGCCACCAGCAGCCGAGCCAGGGACAGGTGGGGTAAAGAGACCCAGTACTTC
>.|TRBV11-1|.|TRBJ2-6
CASSHMGISISGANVLTF
TGTGCCAGCAGCCACATGGGGATTTCCATCTCTGGGGCCAACGTCCTGACTTTC
>.|TRBV5-5|.|TRBJ1-1
CASSPAWVTEAFF
TGTGCCAGCAGCCCGGCTTGGGTTACCGAAGCTTTCTTT
>few|TRBV20-1|.|TRBJ1-6
CSAPWSYNSPLHF
TGCAGTGCTCCGTGGTCCTATAATTCACCCCTCCACTTT
>few|TRBV5-1|TRBD1|TRBJ2-5
CASSLDWDRGQETQYF
TGCGCCAGCAGCTTGGATTGGGACAGGGGGCAAGAGACCCAGTACTTC
>.|TRBV13|.|TRBJ1-1
CASSTRAGWTEAFF
TGTGCCAGCAGCACTAGGGCGGGTTGGACTGAAGCTTTCTTT
>.|TRBV10-3|TRBD1|TRBJ2-5
CAISEWGQGTETQYF
TGTGCCATCAGTGAGTGGGGACAGGGGACGGAGACCCAGTACTTC
>.|TRBV6-1|.|TRBJ1-4
CASTTGLHEKLFF
TGTGCCAGCACAACAGGGCTTCATGAAAAACTGTTTTTT